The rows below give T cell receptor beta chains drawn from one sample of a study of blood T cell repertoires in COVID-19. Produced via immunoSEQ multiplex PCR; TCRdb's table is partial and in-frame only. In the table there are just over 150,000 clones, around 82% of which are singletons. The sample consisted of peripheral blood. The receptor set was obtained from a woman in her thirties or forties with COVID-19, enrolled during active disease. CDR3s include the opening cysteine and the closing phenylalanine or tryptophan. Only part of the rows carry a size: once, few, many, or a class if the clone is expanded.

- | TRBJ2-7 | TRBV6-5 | CASDGTGHTLEQYF
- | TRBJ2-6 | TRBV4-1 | CASSQDGTVYSGANVLTF
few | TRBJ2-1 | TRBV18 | CASSPEEEQFF
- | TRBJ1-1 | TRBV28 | CASSLGRTEAFF
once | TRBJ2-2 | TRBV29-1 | CSVEERRNTGELFF
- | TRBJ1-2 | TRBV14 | CASSQPGQIGYTF
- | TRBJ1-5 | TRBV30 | CAVGRDGQPQHF
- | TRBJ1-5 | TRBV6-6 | CASSRQGAASSNQPQHF
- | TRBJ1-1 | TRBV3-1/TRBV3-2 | CASSRDREAFF
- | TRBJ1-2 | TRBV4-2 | CASSPATADGYTF
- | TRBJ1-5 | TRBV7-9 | CASSLVAGTGGQPQHF
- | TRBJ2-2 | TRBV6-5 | CASMRSAASGELFF
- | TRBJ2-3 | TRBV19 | CASSPGGILATDTQYF
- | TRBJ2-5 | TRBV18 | CASSQNAGTSGIETQYF
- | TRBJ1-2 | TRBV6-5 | CASNRGDGYTF
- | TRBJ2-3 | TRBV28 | CVTQGGTDTQYF
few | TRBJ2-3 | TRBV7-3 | CASSRDTTDTQYF
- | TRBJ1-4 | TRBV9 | CASSEEGGSDEKLFF
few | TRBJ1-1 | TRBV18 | CASSRDREWNTEAFF
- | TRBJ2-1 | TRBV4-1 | CASSRKAGDTYNEQFF
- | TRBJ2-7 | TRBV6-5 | CASSTSGVGEQYF
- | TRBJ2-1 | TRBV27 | CASSLSPGPYNEQFF
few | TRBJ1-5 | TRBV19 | CASSIVQGGQPQHF
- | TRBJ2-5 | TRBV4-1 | CASSQGGRSGVGETQYF
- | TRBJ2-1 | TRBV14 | CASSRGESSYNEQFF
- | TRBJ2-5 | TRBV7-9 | CASSASSRGTQYF
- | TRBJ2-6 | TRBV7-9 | CASSLRTGSGANVLTF
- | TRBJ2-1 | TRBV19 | CASSISLNGYNEQFF
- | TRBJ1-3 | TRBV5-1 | CASSLDRPVSGNTIYF
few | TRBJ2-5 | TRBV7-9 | CASGNQGGGRQETQYF
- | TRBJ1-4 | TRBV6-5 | CASSNTGGRPEKLFF
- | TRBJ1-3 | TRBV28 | CASSLWAGFRGNTIYF
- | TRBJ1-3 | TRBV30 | CAWSQGLSGNTIYF
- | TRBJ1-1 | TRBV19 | CASKPSRQGATNTEAFF
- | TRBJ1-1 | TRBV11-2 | CASSAAGARAFF
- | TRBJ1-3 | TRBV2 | CASSRSGTGITATIYF
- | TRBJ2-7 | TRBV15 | CATSRDRYEQYF
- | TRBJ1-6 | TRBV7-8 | CASSATELRSYNSPLHF
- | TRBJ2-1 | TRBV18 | CASSPVLSSYNEQFF
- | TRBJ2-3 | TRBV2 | CASTRRKLAGGRTDTQYF
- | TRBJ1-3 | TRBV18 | CASSLLRQNDNRNTIYF
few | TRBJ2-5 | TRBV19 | CASSMGLASETQYF
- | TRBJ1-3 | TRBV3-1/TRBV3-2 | CASSRGRGSGNTIYF
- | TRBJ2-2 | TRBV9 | CASSPDTGELFF
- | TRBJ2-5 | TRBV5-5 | CASSPWDFQETQYF
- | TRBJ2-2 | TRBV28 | CAAAGRTNTGELFF